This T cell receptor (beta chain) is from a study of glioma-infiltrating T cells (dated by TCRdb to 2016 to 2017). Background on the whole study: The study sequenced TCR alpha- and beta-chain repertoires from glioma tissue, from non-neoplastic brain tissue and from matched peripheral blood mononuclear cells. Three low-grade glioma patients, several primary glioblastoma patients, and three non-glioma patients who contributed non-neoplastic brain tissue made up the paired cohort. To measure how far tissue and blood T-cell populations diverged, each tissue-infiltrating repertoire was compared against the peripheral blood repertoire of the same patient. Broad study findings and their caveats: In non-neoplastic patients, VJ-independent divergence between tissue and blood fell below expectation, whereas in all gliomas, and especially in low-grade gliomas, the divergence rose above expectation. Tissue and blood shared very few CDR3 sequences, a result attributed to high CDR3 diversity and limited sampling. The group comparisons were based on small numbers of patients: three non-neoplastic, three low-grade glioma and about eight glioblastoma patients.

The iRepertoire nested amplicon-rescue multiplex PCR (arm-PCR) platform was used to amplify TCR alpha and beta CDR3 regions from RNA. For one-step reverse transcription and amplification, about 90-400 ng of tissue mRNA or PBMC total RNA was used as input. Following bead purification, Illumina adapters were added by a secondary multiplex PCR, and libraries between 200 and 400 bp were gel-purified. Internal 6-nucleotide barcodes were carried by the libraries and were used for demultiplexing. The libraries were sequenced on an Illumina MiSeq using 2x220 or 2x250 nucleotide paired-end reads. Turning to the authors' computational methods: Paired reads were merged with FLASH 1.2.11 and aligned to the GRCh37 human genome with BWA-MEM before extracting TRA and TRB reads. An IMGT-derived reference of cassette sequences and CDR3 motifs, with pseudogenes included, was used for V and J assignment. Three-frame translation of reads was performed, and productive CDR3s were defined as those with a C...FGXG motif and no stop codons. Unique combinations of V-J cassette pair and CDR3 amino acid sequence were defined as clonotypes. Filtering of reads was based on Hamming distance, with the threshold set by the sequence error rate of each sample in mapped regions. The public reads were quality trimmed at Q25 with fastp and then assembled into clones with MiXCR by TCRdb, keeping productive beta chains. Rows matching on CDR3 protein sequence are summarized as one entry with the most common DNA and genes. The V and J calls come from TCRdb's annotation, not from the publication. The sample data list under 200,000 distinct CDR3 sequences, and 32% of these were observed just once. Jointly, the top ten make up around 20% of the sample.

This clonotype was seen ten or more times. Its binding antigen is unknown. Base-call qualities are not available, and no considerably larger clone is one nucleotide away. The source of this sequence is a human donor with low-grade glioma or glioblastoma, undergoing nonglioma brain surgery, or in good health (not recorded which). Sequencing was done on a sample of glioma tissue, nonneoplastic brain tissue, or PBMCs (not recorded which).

The CDR3 region: CASSLPLAGGPINEQFF. In nucleotide form, the sequence is TGTGCCAGCAGTCTCCCCTTAGCGGGAGGTCCAATAAATGAGCAGTTCTTC. The V gene is TRBV6-2 or TRBV6-3 and the J gene is TRBJ2-1; 10 nucleotides in the junction match TRBD2. CDR1 and CDR2 are read off the germline V gene as MNHEY and SVGEGT. V is pruned by 5 bases and J by 7 bases, leaving 14 bases of the junction without a gene match. The cysteine opens and the phenylalanine closes a CDR3 of 17 amino acids. Here the CDR3 DNA is all that survives: 51 bases in frame from base 1.